This is a list of T cell receptor beta chains from one sample in a study of cytomegalovirus exposure and HLA in healthy donors. Using immunoSEQ multiplex PCR, the repertoire was profiled, and TCRdb retains in-frame clones only, with some absent. Here the sample spans around 61,000 clones, almost 70% being singletons. Input material: PBMCs. These receptors were obtained from a man in his forties or fifties in good health and CMV-seropositive. CDR3s include the opening cysteine and the closing phenylalanine or tryptophan. A D gene is named only where the DNA matches it firmly. A row's size may be missing; if present it is once, few, many or a size class.

abundance	d_gene	j_gene	v_gene	CDR3aa	CDR3nt
NA	TRBD1	TRBJ2-2	TRBV29-1	CSVLTGAYTGELFF	TGCAGCGTTCTGACAGGGGCGTACACCGGGGAGCTGTTTTTT
few	NA	TRBJ1-1	TRBV5-1	CASSLRGDTEAFF	TGCGCCAGCAGCTTAAGAGGAGACACTGAAGCTTTCTTT
NA	NA	TRBJ2-3	TRBV29-1	CSVSWAGGTDTQYF	TGCAGCGTTTCGTGGGCAGGGGGCACAGATACGCAGTATTTT
NA	NA	TRBJ1-2	TRBV27	CASSFGGGDYGYTF	TGTGCCAGCAGTTTCGGGGGAGGAGACTATGGCTACACCTTC
NA	TRBD1	TRBJ2-6	TRBV6-1	CASSVQGFSGANVLTF	TGTGCCAGCAGTGTACAGGGGTTCTCTGGGGCCAACGTCCTGACTTTC
NA	NA	TRBJ1-3	TRBV7-6	CASSRSNNPGNTIYF	TGTGCCAGCAGCAGATCGAACAACCCTGGAAACACCATATATTTT
few	NA	TRBJ1-1	TRBV27	CASSPQVWTEAFF	TGTGCCAGCAGCCCACAGGTTTGGACTGAAGCTTTCTTT
few	TRBD2	TRBJ2-1	TRBV19	CASRTLAGVNNEQFF	TGTGCCAGTAGAACCCTAGCGGGGGTTAACAATGAGCAGTTCTTC
NA	TRBD1	TRBJ1-3	TRBV7-9	CASRPPGQDSGNTIYF	TGTGCCAGCAGACCCCCGGGACAGGACTCTGGAAACACCATATATTTT
NA	TRBD1	TRBJ2-3	TRBV11-1	CASTRDSYTDTQYF	TGTGCCAGCACCCGGGACAGCTACACAGATACGCAGTATTTT
few	TRBD1	TRBJ2-2	TRBV6-5	CASSASGTGTGELFF	TGTGCCAGCAGTGCCTCCGGGACAGGGACCGGGGAGCTGTTTTTT
NA	TRBD1	TRBJ1-2	TRBV7-3	CASSLTGGEGYTF	TGTGCCAGCAGCTTAACAGGGGGCGAGGGCTACACCTTC
NA	NA	TRBJ2-3	TRBV27	CASSRAGSLADTQYF	TGTGCCAGCAGTCGCGCGGGCTCCCTCGCAGATACGCAGTATTTT
NA	NA	TRBJ2-1	TRBV10-3	CAISEGGGSYNEQFF	TGTGCCATCAGTGAAGGGGGGGGTTCCTACAATGAGCAGTTCTTC
few	TRBD1	TRBJ2-7	TRBV7-9	CASSLAGLARDRANYEQYF	TGTGCCAGCAGCTTAGCGGGGCTCGCCCGGGACAGGGCAAATTACGAGCAGTACTTC
NA	NA	TRBJ1-6	TRBV6-1	CASSDGGNSPLHF	TGTGCCAGCAGTGACGGCGGGAATTCACCCCTCCACTTT
few	NA	TRBJ2-3	TRBV6-6	CASSYQGDTQYF	TGTGCCAGCAGTTACCAGGGGGATACGCAGTATTTT
once	TRBD1	TRBJ1-4	TRBV19	CASNPQGVSGKLFF	TGTGCCAGTAATCCCCAGGGGGTATCCGGAAAACTGTTTTTT
few	NA	TRBJ2-7	TRBV19	CASSRAFRGEQYF	TGTGCCAGTAGTAGGGCCTTTCGTGGCGAGCAGTACTTC
NA	NA	TRBJ2-7	TRBV2	CASSVEGGLSYEQYF	TGTGCCAGCAGTGTGGAGGGCGGGCTCTCCTACGAGCAGTACTTC
once	NA	TRBJ1-1	TRBV7-9	CASSLGGTNTEAFF	TGTGCCAGCAGCTTGGGCGGGACGAACACTGAAGCTTTCTTT
NA	TRBD1	TRBJ2-2	TRBV10-3	CAISDLTKGQEKGAGELFF	TGTGCCATCAGTGACCTTACAAAGGGACAGGAAAAGGGCGCCGGGGAGCTGTTTTTT
NA	TRBD1	TRBJ1-2	TRBV5-1	CASSLVSGGGRGYTF	TGCGCCAGCAGCTTGGTCTCAGGGGGCGGGAGAGGCTACACCTTC
NA	NA	TRBJ1-1	TRBV7-2	CASSSQQGAEAFF	TGCGCCAGCAGCTCCCAACAGGGAGCTGAAGCTTTCTTT
once	TRBD2	TRBJ2-3	TRBV15	CATSREVSGIDTDTQYF	TGTGCCACCAGCAGAGAGGTTAGCGGGATCGACACAGATACGCAGTATTTT
once	TRBD1	TRBJ2-1	TRBV2	CASRAGQGTYNEQFF	TGTGCCAGCAGAGCGGGACAGGGGACCTACAATGAGCAGTTCTTC
NA	TRBD1	TRBJ2-5	TRBV9	CASSVGTGWETQYF	TGTGCCAGCAGCGTGGGGACAGGTTGGGAGACCCAGTACTTC
NA	NA	TRBJ1-4	TRBV14	CASSPGVPAEKLFF	TGTGCCAGCAGCCCCGGAGTCCCGGCCGAAAAACTGTTTTTT
NA	NA	TRBJ2-5	TRBV6-5	CASSYGAGQETQYF	TGTGCCAGCAGTTACGGCGCGGGGCAAGAGACCCAGTACTTC
NA	NA	TRBJ1-1	TRBV15	CATSRGGLNTEAFF	TGTGCCACCAGCAGAGGGGGCCTGAACACTGAAGCTTTCTTT
NA	NA	TRBJ2-3	TRBV5-4	CASSPGQVEGFAQYF	TGTGCCAGCAGCCCCGGTCAGGTTGAGGGTTTCGCGCAGTATTTT
NA	TRBD1	TRBJ2-7	TRBV7-2	CASSLGTGYHEQYF	TGTGCCAGCAGCTTAGGGACAGGGTACCACGAGCAGTACTTC
NA	NA	TRBJ2-7	TRBV4-1	CASSPAGILSYEQYF	TGCGCCAGCAGCCCCGCGGGCATCCTCTCCTACGAGCAGTACTTC
NA	TRBD2	TRBJ2-3	TRBV7-6	CASSLGWREPRRTDTQYF	TGTGCCAGCAGCTTAGGTTGGCGGGAGCCCCGTCGCACAGATACGCAGTATTTT
NA	NA	TRBJ1-1	TRBV19	CASSDPGGANTEAFF	TGTGCCAGTAGCGACCCCGGGGGGGCGAACACTGAAGCTTTCTTT
once	NA	TRBJ2-7	TRBV5-1	CASSLHSRENEQYF	TGCGCCAGCAGCTTGCATTCCAGGGAAAACGAGCAGTACTTC
NA	NA	TRBJ2-7	TRBV6-1	CASSRNDRYEQYF	TGTGCCAGCAGTCGGAACGACAGATACGAGCAGTACTTC
NA	TRBD1	TRBJ2-2	TRBV18	CASSLRQGPNTGELFF	TGTGCCAGCTCACTCCGACAGGGACCAAACACCGGGGAGCTGTTTTTT
NA	NA	TRBJ1-5	TRBV4-1	CASSLQNSNQPQHF	TGCGCCAGCAGCCTACAGAATAGCAATCAGCCCCAGCATTTT
NA	NA	TRBJ2-1	TRBV27	CASAQALSSYNEQFF	TGTGCCAGCGCTCAAGCACTGAGCTCCTACAATGAGCAGTTCTTC